This TCR beta chain was found in a study of cytomegalovirus exposure and HLA in healthy donors. Germline V gene sequence: CDR1 LNHNV, CDR2 YYDKDF (reference sequence). CDR3 length: 15 residues. Trimming cost V 1 base and J 6 bases; bases outside gene matches: 6. It was with 60 Vbeta and 13 Jbeta primers that the PCR ran. Assay used: immunoSEQ multiplex PCR; TCRdb lists only in-frame clones, some missing. The table records 150,000 to 200,000 clones, 75% to 90% of them present only once. The sample comprised PBMCs. The TCR comes from a male donor in good health and CMV-seronegative. The J gene is TRBJ2-3, the V gene TRBV15; 8 bases are a match to TRBD2. The CDR3 spells CATSRGLLAADTQYF. The CDR3 coding sequence is TGTGCCACCAGCAGAGGCCTACTAGCGGCGGATACGCAGTATTTT.